This T cell receptor (beta chain) was captured by sequencing in a study of CD8 T cells in ankylosing spondylitis. A remark on this clonotype: Its antigen is not identified.

Overall study results and limits: There was a TCR beta motif, made of several highly homologous variants, that appeared characteristic of ankylosing spondylitis blood. Clones tied to disease were said to be significantly enriched in matched ankylosing spondylitis synovial fluid.

Trimming shortened V by 1 base and J by 2 bases, and 8 bases separated the two germline ends. CDR1 SGHAT and CDR2 FQNNGV come from the germline V gene. This CDR3 has 14 residues. Quantitative barcoded 5'-RACE was used to prepare TCR beta libraries. TCRdb analysed the 5' RACE reads with MiXCR anew, one entry per CDR3 protein. The sample has 500,000 to 550,000 distinct CDR3 sequences, approximately 11% seen once. The receptor was isolated from a male donor with ankylosing spondylitis. Input material: blood, either unsorted or a sorted T cell fraction (not recorded which). V usage is TRBV11-2 and J usage is TRBJ1-1, with D uncertain. CDR3 protein: CASSLVGRNTEAFF. The CDR3 DNA reads TGTGCCAGCAGCTTAGTTGGGAGAAACACTGAAGCTTTCTTT. The full variable domain, completed using reference TRBV11-2 and TRBJ1-1, is EAGVAQSPRYKIIEKRQSVAFWCNPISGHATLYWYQQILGQGPKLLIQFQNNGVVDDSQLPKDRFSAERLKGVDSTLKIQPAKLEDSAVYLCASSLVGRNTEAFFGQGTRLTVV.